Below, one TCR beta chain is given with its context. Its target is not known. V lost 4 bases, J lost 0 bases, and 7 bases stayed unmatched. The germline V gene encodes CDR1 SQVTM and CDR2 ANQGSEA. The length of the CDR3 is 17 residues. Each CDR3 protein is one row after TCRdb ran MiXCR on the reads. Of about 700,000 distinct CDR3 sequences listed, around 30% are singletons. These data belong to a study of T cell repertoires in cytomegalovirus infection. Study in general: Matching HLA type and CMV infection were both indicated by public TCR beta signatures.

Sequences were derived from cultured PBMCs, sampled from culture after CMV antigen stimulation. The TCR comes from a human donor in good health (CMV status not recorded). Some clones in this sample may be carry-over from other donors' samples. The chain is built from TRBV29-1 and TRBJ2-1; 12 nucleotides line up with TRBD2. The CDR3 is CSVARLAGALSYNEQFF. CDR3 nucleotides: TGCAGCGTTGCCCGACTAGCGGGAGCCCTCTCCTACAATGAGCAGTTCTTC.